The next 27 T cell receptor beta chains were all read from a single sample in a study of blood T cell repertoires in COVID-19. Using immunoSEQ multiplex PCR, the repertoire was profiled, and TCRdb retains in-frame clones only, with some absent. The repertoire holds roughly 330,000 clones, with 86% as singletons. Material: peripheral blood. The receptors originated from a woman between 50 and 59 years old with acute or convalescent COVID-19.

The rearrangement links TRBV5-4 to TRBJ1-2; 12 bases map to TRBD1. The CDR3 spans 15 residues. Looked up from germline, CDR1 is SGHNT and CDR2 is YYREEE (reference sequence). The J segment lost 7 bases and the V segment lost 5 bases, leaving 9 bases of the junction unmatched. CDR3 DNA sequence: TGTGCCAGCAGATTAACCGGGACAGGGGGCAGTGGCTACACCTTC. The encoded protein is CASRLTGTGGSGYTF.

The rearrangement links TRBV27 to TRBJ2-2; no reliable D call. The CDR3 covers 16 residues. V was clipped by 5 bases and J by 0 bases, with 13 bases between them. From germline, CDR1 is MNHEY and CDR2 SMNVEV (reference sequence). The DNA of the CDR3 is TGTGCCAGCAGTGAGAAGAGTTTCGCGAACACCGGGGAGCTGTTTTTT. It yields the protein CASSEKSFANTGELFF.

Here the CDR3 DNA reads TGTGCCAGTAGTATAGCTCTAGCGTACTACTACAATGAGCAGTTCTTC. It yields the protein CASSIALAYYYNEQFF. The chain combines TRBV19 with TRBJ2-1; weak D call: TRBD2 (6 bases). Germline CDR1 is LNHDA and CDR2 is SQIVND (reference sequence). V lost 1 base and J lost 3, with 13 bases in between. The CDR3 consists of 16 residues.

This clone appeared a few times. The V and J genes are TRBV7-9 and TRBJ2-2, with 11 bases matching TRBD2. Germline CDR1 and CDR2: SEHNR and FQNEAQ (reference sequence). The junction had 7 bases not matched to a gene; V was cut back by 5 bases and J by 5 bases. CDR3 length: 16 amino acids. The CDR3 DNA is TGTGCCAGCAGCCCAACTAGCGGGAGTTGGACCGGGGAGCTGTTTTTT. It specifies CASSPTSGSWTGELFF.

The chain uses TRBV10-3 and TRBJ2-2; D unclear. The germline V gene encodes CDR1 ENHRY and CDR2 SYGVKD. CDR3 length: 12 amino acids. Trimming removed 8 bases from V and 1 base from J, with 5 bases in between. Here the CDR3 reads CAIPGNTGELFF. DNA of the CDR3: TGTGCCATCCCAGGGAACACCGGGGAGCTGTTTTTT.

This clone came up once. V is TRBV9 and J is TRBJ2-7; 7 nucleotides agree with TRBD1. This CDR3 is built from 16 residues. Germline V gives CDR1 SGDLS, CDR2 YYNGEE. V was clipped by 0 bases and J by 1 base; unmatched bases: 7. In DNA form, the CDR3 reads TGTGCCAGCAGCGTAGGTCCCTCGACAGGGTCCTACGAGCAGTACTTC. Amino acid sequence: CASSVGPSTGSYEQYF.

The V call is TRBV9, the J call TRBJ1-1, with 7 bases identical to TRBD1. From germline, CDR1 is SGDLS and CDR2 YYNGEE. Trimming removed 4 bases from V and 0 bases from J; junction bases left unmatched: 6. This CDR3 is 15 amino acids long. The CDR3: CASSSRTGMNTEAFF. CDR3 bases: TGTGCCAGCAGCTCTCGGACAGGTATGAACACTGAAGCTTTCTTT. The complete variable domain, with remaining parts taken from reference TRBV9 and TRBJ1-1, reads DSGVTQTPKHLITATGQRVTLRCSPRSGDLSVYWYQQSLDQGLQFLIQYYNGEERAKGNILERFSAQQFPDLHSELNLSSLELGDSALYFCASSSRTGMNTEAFFGQGTRLTVV.

The rearrangement links TRBV28 to TRBJ1-1, with D possibly TRBD1 on 6 matching bases. Looked up from germline, CDR1 is MDHEN and CDR2 is SYDVKM. This CDR3 contains 15 residues. Trimming stripped 4 bases from V and 0 bases from J, with 12 bases between. CDR3 sequence reads: CASSWTVIMNTEAFF. CDR3 sequence (DNA): TGTGCCAGCAGTTGGACAGTTATCATGAACACTGAAGCTTTCTTT.

The rearrangement joins TRBV5-1 to TRBJ2-2; 9 bases map to TRBD1. V gave up 0 bases and J gave up 0 bases; unmatched junction bases: 15. The germline V gene has CDR1 SGHRS and CDR2 YFSETQ. The CDR3 loop spans 21 amino acids. As DNA, the CDR3 is TGCGCCAGCAGCTTGGCACAGGGGGCGCGGGTTCCGACGTCGAACACCGGGGAGCTGTTTTTT. This encodes CASSLAQGARVPTSNTGELFF.

J is TRBJ2-5 and V is TRBV5-1; D is unresolved. This CDR3 comprises 13 residues. Germline CDR1 reads SGHRS; CDR2 reads YFSETQ. Trimming pared 1 base from V and 2 bases from J, leaving 6 bases between. CDR3 bases: TGCGCCAGCAGCTTGCAACAGCAAGAGACCCAGTACTTC. This sequence encodes CASSLQQQETQYF. The entire variable domain, with the rest obtained from reference TRBV5-1 and TRBJ2-5, is as follows: KAGVTQTPRYLIKTRGQQVTLSCSPISGHRSVSWYQQTPGQGLQFLFEYFSETQRNKGNFPGRFSGRQFSNSRSEMNVSTLELGDSALYLCASSLQQQETQYFGPGTRLLVL.

This CDR3 is CASSAWIRADTQYF. The CDR3 DNA reads as TGTGCCAGCAGTGCGTGGATTCGGGCAGATACGCAGTATTTT. This chain links TRBV27 with TRBJ2-3; the D is unclear. The germline V gene encodes CDR1 MNHEY and CDR2 SMNVEV (reference sequence). Between the trimmed V and J ends, which lost 5 bases and 4 bases, there was a span of 13 bases. The CDR3 is 14 residues long.

This clone appeared once. The chain uses TRBV11-2 and TRBJ2-3; 10 nucleotides line up with TRBD2. Germline CDR1 reads SGHAT; CDR2 reads FQNNGV. CDR3 size: 18 residues. With V trimmed by 1 base and J by 1 base, 8 bases remained unmatched. CDR3 amino acids: CASSLGVAGGGGTDTQYF. CDR3 DNA sequence: TGTGCCAGCAGCTTAGGCGTAGCGGGAGGAGGTGGCACAGATACGCAGTATTTT. The whole variable domain, remainder taken from reference TRBV11-2 and TRBJ2-3, is EAGVAQSPRYKIIEKRQSVAFWCNPISGHATLYWYQQILGQGPKLLIQFQNNGVVDDSQLPKDRFSAERLKGVDSTLKIQPAKLEDSAVYLCASSLGVAGGGGTDTQYFGPGTRLTVL.

Regarding this clone: At one end the junction does not follow the germline gene, possibly because of a read error. V usage is TRBV7-9 and J usage is TRBJ2-7; D might be TRBD1 (6 bases). The CDR3 consists of 14 residues. In germline, CDR1 is SEHNR, CDR2 FQNEAQ (reference sequence). This CDR3 is CASNRARGHFVLHF. The CDR3 DNA is TGTGCCAGCAACAGAGCCAGGGGACATTTCGTTCTACACTTC.

The chain uses TRBV6-5 and TRBJ2-7, with 9 bases lining up with TRBD1. The CDR3 is 15 residues long. Unmatched junction bases numbered 7, after V lost 0 bases and J lost 7 bases. Germline values: CDR1 MNHEY, CDR2 SVGAGI. The CDR3 protein is CASSYSGQGLREQYF. DNA of the CDR3: TGTGCCAGCAGTTACTCGGGACAGGGTCTTCGAGAGCAGTACTTC.

This chain connects TRBV28 to TRBJ2-3; 8 bases are a match to TRBD2. Germline CDR1 reads MDHEN; CDR2 reads SYDVKM. With 2 bases clipped from V and 3 bases from J, the junction kept 7 bases outside the gene matches. The CDR3 consists of 16 residues. The CDR3 region has the DNA TGTGCCAGCAGTTTAACAGCGGGAGCGGCAACAGATACGCAGTATTTT. Protein sequence: CASSLTAGAATDTQYF. The full variable domain, completed using reference TRBV28 and TRBJ2-3, is DVKVTQSSRYLVKRTGEKVFLECVQDMDHENMFWYRQDPGLGLRLIYFSYDVKMKEKGDIPEGYSVSREKKERFSLILESASTNQTSMYLCASSLTAGAATDTQYFGPGTRLTVL.

The chain carries TRBV18 and TRBJ1-3, with D maybe TRBD1 (6 bases). CDR1 KGHSH and CDR2 LQKENI come from the germline V gene. This CDR3 spans 17 amino acids. The V end was cut by 6 bases, the J end by 0 bases, with 18 bases between. The CDR3 coding sequence is TGTGCCAGCTCCGCCCGAGGGTCAGGGGACTCTGGAAACACCATATATTTT. Protein sequence: CASSARGSGDSGNTIYF. Full variable domain (remainder filled in from reference TRBV18 and TRBJ1-3): NAGVMQNPRHLVRRRGQEARLRCSPMKGHSHVYWYRQLPEEGLKFMVYLQKENIIDESGMPKERFSAEFPKEGPSILRIQQVVRGDSAAYFCASSARGSGDSGNTIYFGEGSWLTVV.

This rearrangement joins TRBV11-3 to TRBJ2-2; 9 bases are a match to TRBD2. Germline CDR1 is SGHNT and CDR2 is YENEEA. CDR3 length equals 15 residues. V shed 1 base, J shed 4 bases, and the junction held 1 base outside the gene matches. DNA for the CDR3: TGTGCCAGCAGCTTAGGGACTAGCGCCACCGGGGAGCTGTTTTTT. It translates to CASSLGTSATGELFF.

The chain links TRBV5-4 to TRBJ2-3, with 8 positions matching TRBD1. The CDR3 is made up of 14 amino acids. The ends lost 2 bases at V and 3 bases at J; junction bases unmatched: 2. The germline V gene encodes CDR1 SGHNT and CDR2 YYREEE (reference sequence). CDR3 bases: TGTGCCAGCAGCTTAGACAGGGGTACAGATACGCAGTATTTT. Translating it yields CASSLDRGTDTQYF.

This chain links TRBV28 with TRBJ2-7, with D unclear. CDR1 and CDR2 from the germline V gene are MDHEN and SYDVKM. This CDR3 is 13 amino acids long. V gave up 10 bases and J gave up 6 bases, with 19 bases separating them. The CDR3: CATFTTSIFEQYF. The CDR3 nucleotides read TGTGCCACCTTCACCACGAGTATCTTCGAGCAGTACTTC.

The chain combines TRBV19 with TRBJ2-7; D is perhaps TRBD2 (6 bases). The CDR3 length is 15 residues. In germline, CDR1 is LNHDA, CDR2 SQIVND (reference sequence). Trimming left V 4 bases short and J 3 bases short, with 16 bases between. CDR3 protein: CASSKLALSDYEQYF. In DNA form, the CDR3 reads TGTGCCAGTAGTAAACTAGCACTAAGCGACTACGAGCAGTACTTC. The complete variable domain, with remaining parts taken from reference TRBV19 and TRBJ2-7, reads DGGITQSPKYLFRKEGQNVTLSCEQNLNHDAMYWYRQDPGQGLRLIYYSQIVNDFQKGDIAEGYSVSREKKESFPLTVTSAQKNPTAFYLCASSKLALSDYEQYFGPGTRLTVT.

This clone was recorded once. The chain joins TRBV9 to TRBJ2-1, with a weak D call TRBD1 (6 bases). Germline-derived CDR1 and CDR2 are SGDLS and YYNGEE. V dropped 0 bases and J dropped 3 bases, with 10 bases sitting between them. The CDR3 is 15 residues long. The CDR3 DNA follows: TGTGCCAGCAGCGTAGGACAGGCTTTCTACAATGAGCAGTTCTTC. Amino acids: CASSVGQAFYNEQFF.

This clone was picked up one time. The chain uses TRBV29-1 and TRBJ2-3; D not resolved. Between the trimmed V and J ends, which lost 4 bases and 5 bases, there was a span of 13 bases. The CDR3 length is 13 residues. CDR1 and CDR2 (germline): SQVTM, ANQGSEA. The CDR3 loop reads CSVVGRLQDTQYF. The CDR3 DNA is TGCAGCGTTGTGGGCAGGCTCCAAGATACGCAGTATTTT.

This chain's CDR3 is CASSVQGPYGYTF. CDR3 bases: TGCGCCAGCAGCGTACAGGGTCCCTATGGCTACACCTTC. V and J are TRBV5-1 and TRBJ1-2; TRBD1 might be the D (6 bases). CDR1 SGHRS and CDR2 YFSETQ come from the germline V gene. V lost 4 bases and J 4 bases, leaving 11 bases between the germline ends. The CDR3 length is 13 residues.

This chain's CDR3 is CAPGRDRQHF. CDR3 nucleotide sequence: TGTGCCCCGGGCCGGGACAGACAGCATTTT. The chain recombines TRBV21-1 with TRBJ1-5; the table calls TRBD1, which could not be checked here. TRBV21-1 is a pseudogene locus. The CDR3 sequence is 10 residues long.

The chain employs TRBV11-2 and TRBJ2-5; the D is unclear. V dropped 2 bases and J dropped 5 bases, with 12 bases sitting between them. The CDR3 is 14 amino acids. In germline, CDR1 is SGHAT, CDR2 FQNNGV. CDR3 protein: CASSLLPVGETQYF. DNA of the CDR3: TGTGCCAGCAGCTTACTTCCTGTCGGGGAGACCCAGTACTTC.

A single count supports this clone. CDR3 in amino acids: CAAGKDGYTF. CDR3 nucleotides: TGTGCGGCCGGGAAGGATGGCTACACCTTC. The chain carries TRBV2 and TRBJ1-2; D is uncertain. Germline CDR1 SNHLY, CDR2 FYNNEI. The CDR3 has 10 residues.

This chain links TRBV7-2 with TRBJ2-1, with TRBD2 as a possible D gene (5 bases). V shed 7 bases and J shed 3 bases, with 19 bases lying between them. The CDR3 totals 16 residues. CDR1 is SGHTA and CDR2 is FQGNSA in the germline V gene. In nucleotides, the CDR3 is TGTGCCAGCACCCCCCGGGCAGTGGGAGACTACAATGAGCAGTTCTTC. This gives the protein CASTPRAVGDYNEQFF.